These 12 T cell receptor beta chains were sequenced from one sample in a study of blood T cell repertoires in COVID-19. Data came from immunoSEQ multiplex PCR; TCRdb stores just in-frame clones and leaves some out. The data show 130,000 to 150,000 clones, 70% to 90% seen once. Sequenced sample: peripheral blood. The receptors derive from an older woman with COVID-19, enrolled during active disease.

This chain connects TRBV18 to TRBJ2-2; TRBD1 agrees at 12 bases. The CDR3 totals 16 residues. Germline lookup yields CDR1 KGHSH and CDR2 LQKENI. V lost 3 bases and J lost 7; bases outside the gene matches: 6. CDR3 DNA sequence: TGTGCCAGCTCACCGGGACAGGGGGCTTCCGGCGGGGAGCTGTTTTTT. Translation gives CASSPGQGASGGELFF.

V and J are TRBV9 and TRBJ1-3; maybe TRBD1 (6 bases). Germline V gene data show CDR1 as SGDLS and CDR2 as YYNGEE. V was trimmed by 0 bases and J by 2 bases, leaving 9 bases between them. The length of the CDR3 is 15 residues. The CDR3: CASSVEGGAGNTIYF. The CDR3 DNA is TGTGCCAGCAGCGTAGAAGGGGGTGCTGGAAACACCATATATTTT.

This clone was observed a few times. The chain combines TRBV5-6 with TRBJ2-7, with a weak D call TRBD1 (6 bases). The CDR3 has 16 residues. CDR1 and CDR2 from the germline V gene are SGHDT and YYEEEE. Trimming shortened V by 4 bases and J by 0 bases, and 17 bases separated the two germline ends. The CDR3 nucleotides read TGTGCCAGCAGCGGCCACAGGGACCCTAGCTCCTACGAGCAGTACTTC. It specifies CASSGHRDPSSYEQYF.

V gene TRBV5-4 combines with J gene TRBJ2-7; tentatively, D is TRBD2 (6 bases). With 0 bases removed from V and 6 bases from J, the gap between germline ends came to 16 bases. CDR3 length: 15 amino acids. CDR1 SGHNT and CDR2 YYREEE come from the germline V gene (reference sequence). CDR3 sequence: CASSLAGRPPREQYF. DNA of the CDR3: TGTGCCAGCAGCTTGGCAGGGAGGCCCCCCCGCGAGCAGTACTTC.

The V gene is TRBV11-3, the J gene TRBJ2-1; TRBD1 is a possible D gene (5 bases). The CDR3 loop spans 13 amino acids. CDR1 is SGHNT and CDR2 is YENEEA in the germline V gene. V lost 1 base and J 7 bases, leaving 8 bases between the germline ends. CDR3 DNA sequence: TGTGCCAGCAGCTTAGCCCAGGGTAATGAGCAGTTCTTC. It encodes CASSLAQGNEQFF.

Only one count was recorded for this clone. The chain has TRBV28 and TRBJ1-2; D unclear. The germline V gene encodes CDR1 MDHEN and CDR2 SYDVKM. The CDR3 runs to 13 residues. The V end was cut by 6 bases, the J end by 4 bases, with 12 bases between. Written as DNA, the CDR3 is TGTGCCAGCAGCCAGGACGGGAGCTATGGCTACACCTTC. As protein: CASSQDGSYGYTF.

This clone was counted a single time. The chain couples TRBV23-1 to TRBJ2-5; 9 bases map to TRBD2. TRBV23-1 is recorded as an ORF, its role being uncertain. V shed 11 bases, J shed 4 bases, and the junction held 11 bases outside the gene matches. The CDR3 has 14 residues. The DNA of the CDR3 is TGCGCCCCGTATTTTGGCGGGGGGGGAGAGACCCAGTACTTC. It encodes CAPYFGGGGETQYF.

The chain has TRBV19 and TRBJ2-5, with 11 bases aligning to TRBD2. The CDR3 is 16 residues long. CDR1 LNHDA and CDR2 SQIVND come from the germline V gene (reference sequence). With 3 bases clipped from V and 4 bases from J, the junction kept 7 bases outside the gene matches. Here the CDR3 reads CASSIPSGGTPETQYF. The CDR3 DNA sequence: TGTGCCAGTAGTATCCCTAGCGGGGGGACCCCAGAGACCCAGTACTTC.

For this clone: Within the sample, other DNA sequences also encode this same CDR3. This rearrangement joins TRBV5-6 to TRBJ2-2; unclear D gene. V lost 4 bases and J lost 3, with 4 bases in between. The CDR3 runs to 12 residues. Germline V gene lookup returns CDR1 SGHDT and CDR2 YYEEEE. CDR3 DNA sequence: TGTGCCAGCAGCCCATACACCGGGGAGCTGTTTTTT. This sequence encodes CASSPYTGELFF. Looking up the rest from reference TRBV5-6 and TRBJ2-2 gives the full variable domain: DAGVTQSPTHLIKTRGQQVTLRCSPKSGHDTVSWYQQALGQGPQFIFQYYEEEERQRGNFPDRFSGHQFPNYSSELNVNALLLGDSALYLCASSPYTGELFFGEGSRLTVL.

The chain uses TRBV27 and TRBJ2-7; 9 bases match TRBD1. V dropped 6 bases and J dropped 11; count of bases not matched to a gene: 8. Looked up from germline, CDR1 is MNHEY and CDR2 is SMNVEV (reference sequence). The CDR3 totals 12 residues. CDR3 amino acids: CASRALRQGEYF. CDR3 nucleotide sequence: TGTGCCAGCAGGGCGCTACGACAGGGGGAGTACTTC.

The chain employs TRBV18 and TRBJ1-2; a weak D match, TRBD1 (5 bases). Trimming cost V 3 bases and J 2 bases, with 16 bases left between them. Germline CDR1 and CDR2: KGHSH and LQKENI. The CDR3 runs to 16 residues. The CDR3 region is CASSPGGQGSNYGYTF. DNA for the CDR3: TGTGCCAGCTCACCTGGTGGACAAGGGTCAAACTATGGCTACACCTTC. Looking up the rest from reference TRBV18 and TRBJ1-2 gives the full variable domain: NAGVMQNPRHLVRRRGQEARLRCSPMKGHSHVYWYRQLPEEGLKFMVYLQKENIIDESGMPKERFSAEFPKEGPSILRIQQVVRGDSAAYFCASSPGGQGSNYGYTFGSGTRLTVV.

J is TRBJ1-1 and V is TRBV7-9, with a weak D call TRBD1 (6 bases). This CDR3 spans 15 amino acids. Germline-derived CDR1 and CDR2 are SEHNR and FQNEAQ (reference sequence). With 1 base removed from V and 5 bases from J, the gap between germline ends came to 14 bases. CDR3 DNA: TGTGCCAGCAGCTTAGGGGTCGGGGGGACAACTGAAGCTTTCTTT. Translation gives CASSLGVGGTTEAFF.